This entry lists 12 T cell receptor beta chains sequenced from one sample in a study of control samples from healthy donors and cancer patients (dated by TCRdb to 2018 to 2020). Library preparation was by the immunoSEQ multiplex PCR assay. Held by TCRdb, this immuneACCESS table contains in-frame sequences only and omits some clones. Under half of the omission traces to an unresolved V gene where checked; the cause of the rest is unknown. The sample data list tens of thousands of clones, and 89% of these were observed just once. 5% to 7% of the sample is taken by the ten largest. Sequenced: PBMCs. The source is a man in his fifties or sixties with colorectal cancer.

CDR3 bases: TGTGCCAGCAGCCAAGATTTAGTCGCCGGGGAGCTGTTTTTT. It encodes CASSQDLVAGELFF. The chain recombines TRBV14 with TRBJ2-2; D not resolved. The germline CDR1 and CDR2 sequences are SGHDN and FVKESK. The CDR3 is 14 amino acids. V lost 0 bases and J lost 6, with 8 bases in between.

The chain combines TRBV6-5 with TRBJ2-5; 9 nucleotides match TRBD2. The CDR3 runs 14 residues. Trimming removed 7 bases from V and 4 bases from J; junction bases left unmatched: 7. Germline V gene sequence: CDR1 MNHEY, CDR2 SVGAGI. CDR3 protein: CASTRGAGGETQYF. The CDR3 DNA is TGTGCCAGCACCCGGGGAGCGGGGGGAGAGACCCAGTACTTC.

CDR3 nucleotide sequence: TGTGCCAGCAGTTTGTGGCAGGGGAGCACAGATACGCAGTATTTT. As protein: CASSLWQGSTDTQYF. The chain employs TRBV28 and TRBJ2-3; maybe TRBD1 (6 bases). Trimming stripped 3 bases from V and 0 bases from J, with 10 bases between. Germline CDR1 and CDR2: MDHEN and SYDVKM. This CDR3 comprises 15 residues. The whole variable domain, remainder taken from reference TRBV28 and TRBJ2-3, is DVKVTQSSRYLVKRTGEKVFLECVQDMDHENMFWYRQDPGLGLRLIYFSYDVKMKEKGDIPEGYSVSREKKERFSLILESASTNQTSMYLCASSLWQGSTDTQYFGPGTRLTVL.

This chain joins TRBV9 and TRBJ1-1, with D unclear. CDR3 length: 16 amino acids. V lost 4 bases and J 1 base, leaving 17 bases between the germline ends. Germline lookup yields CDR1 SGDLS and CDR2 YYNGEE. In DNA, the CDR3 is TGTGCCAGCAGCAGCGGAGCCTTCCTGGGGAACACTGAAGCTTTCTTT. Its protein is CASSSGAFLGNTEAFF.

V gene TRBV14 combines with J gene TRBJ2-2; 7 positions match TRBD2. Germline V gene lookup returns CDR1 SGHDN and CDR2 FVKESK. The ends lost 3 bases at V and 4 bases at J; junction bases unmatched: 2. The CDR3 consists of 14 residues. CDR3 DNA: TGTGCCAGCAGCCAGGGAGGGGCCACCGGGGAGCTGTTTTTT. It translates to CASSQGGATGELFF.

The CDR3 DNA follows: TGTGCCAGCTCACCTCCGGGACTAGCGGGGGGCAGCACAGATACGCAGTATTTT. Protein sequence: CASSPPGLAGGSTDTQYF. The chain employs TRBV18 and TRBJ2-3; 15 bases align to TRBD2. Germline loops: CDR1 KGHSH, CDR2 LQKENI. The length of the CDR3 is 18 residues. J was trimmed by 0 bases and V by 3 bases; bases with no gene match: 4.

This chain links TRBV18 with TRBJ1-1; no clear D gene. With 0 bases removed from V and 2 bases from J, the gap between germline ends came to 10 bases. Germline V gives CDR1 KGHSH, CDR2 LQKENI. This CDR3 has 15 amino acids. The DNA of the CDR3 is TGTGCCAGCTCACCACCGGGCAGGCTTAACACTGAAGCTTTCTTT. This sequence encodes CASSPPGRLNTEAFF.

The V gene is TRBV10-3, the J gene TRBJ1-3; D is perhaps TRBD1 (5 bases). V dropped 6 bases and J dropped 2 bases, with 8 bases sitting between them. Germline loops: CDR1 ENHRY, CDR2 SYGVKD. This CDR3 is 13 amino acids long. This CDR3 is CAISPGAGNTIYF. In DNA form, the CDR3 reads TGTGCCATCAGCCCGGGGGCTGGAAACACCATATATTTT.

The rearrangement links TRBV13 to TRBJ1-2, with D uncertain. V was pared by 1 base and J by 8 bases, with 14 bases between. Germline loops: CDR1 PRHDT, CDR2 FYEKMQ (reference sequence). This CDR3 region has 14 residues. The CDR3 coding sequence is TGTGCCAGCAGCTTAGATCGGAGATCTAGGGGCTACACCTTC. Its protein product is CASSLDRRSRGYTF.

The CDR3 sequence: CASSLGPGQEPGNTIYF. CDR3 bases: TGTGCCAGCAGCTTAGGCCCTGGACAGGAGCCTGGAAACACCATATATTTT. The chain recombines TRBV7-6 with TRBJ1-3; 7 bases agree with TRBD1. The J segment lost 2 bases and the V segment lost 1 base, leaving 8 bases of the junction unmatched. Germline CDR1 reads SGHVS; CDR2 reads FNYEAQ. The length of the CDR3 is 17 residues.

The chain couples TRBV27 to TRBJ2-1; the D gene is possibly TRBD1 (6 bases). Germline V gives CDR1 MNHEY, CDR2 SMNVEV (reference sequence). CDR3 length equals 15 residues. V lost 3 bases, J lost 0 bases, and 9 bases lay in between. In DNA, the CDR3 is TGTGCCAGCAGTTTTAGGGGGAGCTCCTACAATGAGCAGTTCTTC. Residues: CASSFRGSSYNEQFF.

The chain carries TRBV11-3 and TRBJ2-3, with D unresolved. There are 14 residues in the CDR3. V was shortened by 2 bases and J by 4 bases, with 10 bases between the two germline ends. Germline loops: CDR1 SGHNT, CDR2 YENEEA. This chain's CDR3 is CASSLLGRADTQYF. The CDR3 region has the DNA TGTGCCAGCAGCTTACTAGGTAGGGCAGATACGCAGTATTTT.